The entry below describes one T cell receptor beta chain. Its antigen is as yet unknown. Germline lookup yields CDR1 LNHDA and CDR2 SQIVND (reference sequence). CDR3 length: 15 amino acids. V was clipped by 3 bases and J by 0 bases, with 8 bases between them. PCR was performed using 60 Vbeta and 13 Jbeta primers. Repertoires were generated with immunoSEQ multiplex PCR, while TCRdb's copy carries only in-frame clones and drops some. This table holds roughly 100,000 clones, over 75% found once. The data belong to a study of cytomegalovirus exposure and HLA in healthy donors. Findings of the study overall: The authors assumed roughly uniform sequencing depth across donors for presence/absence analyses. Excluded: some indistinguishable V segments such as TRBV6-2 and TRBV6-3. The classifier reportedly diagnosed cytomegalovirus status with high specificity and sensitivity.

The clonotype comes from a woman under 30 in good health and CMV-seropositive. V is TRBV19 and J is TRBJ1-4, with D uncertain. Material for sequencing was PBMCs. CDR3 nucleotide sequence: TGTGCCAGTAGTATCCACTCCGCAACTAATGAAAAACTGTTTTTT. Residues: CASSIHSATNEKLFF.